Sequencing of this T cell receptor (beta chain) was carried out in a study of response to subunit inactivated influenza vaccine. The study's findings and limits: Few additional T cells are recruited per seasonal influenza vaccination, authors suggested.

TCRdb analysed the RT-PCR reads with MiXCR anew, one entry per CDR3 protein. The sample includes about 190,000 distinct CDR3 sequences, around 15% of them seen just once. As regards this clonotype: Its target is not known. A read error may account for a junction end that differs from germline.

This specimen was CD8+ T cells sorted from PBMCs, taken about 5 days after vaccination. The clonotype originates from a man aged 50 to 60 who received an inactivated influenza vaccine.

CDR3 region: CAGSQVTLADTGELFF. In DNA form, the CDR3 reads TGCGCCGGCAGCCAAGTCACCCTAGCGGACACCGGGGAGCTGTTTTTT. The rearrangement links TRBV4-3 to TRBJ2-2; 7 bases map to TRBD2. Germline lookup yields CDR1 LGHNA and CDR2 YSLEER. The CDR3 runs 16 residues.